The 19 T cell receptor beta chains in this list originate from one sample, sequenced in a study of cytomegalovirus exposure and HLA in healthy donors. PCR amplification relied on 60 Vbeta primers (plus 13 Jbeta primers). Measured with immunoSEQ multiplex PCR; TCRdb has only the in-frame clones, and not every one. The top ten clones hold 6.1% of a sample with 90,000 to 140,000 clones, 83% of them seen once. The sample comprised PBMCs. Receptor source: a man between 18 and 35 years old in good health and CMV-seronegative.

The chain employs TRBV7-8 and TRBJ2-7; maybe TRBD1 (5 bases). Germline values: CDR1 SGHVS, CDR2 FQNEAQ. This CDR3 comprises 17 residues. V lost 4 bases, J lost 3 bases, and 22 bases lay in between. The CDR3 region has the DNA TGTGCCAGCAGCTCCCCACTGGCAGGGTTTCGGTTCTACGAGCAGTACTTC. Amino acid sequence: CASSSPLAGFRFYEQYF.

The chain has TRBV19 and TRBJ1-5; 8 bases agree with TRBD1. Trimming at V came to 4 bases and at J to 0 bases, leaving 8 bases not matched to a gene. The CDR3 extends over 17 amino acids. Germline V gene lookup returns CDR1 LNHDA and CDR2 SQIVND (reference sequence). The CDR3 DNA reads TGTGCCAGTAGTACCGGGACAGGCGGATATAGCAATCAGCCCCAGCATTTT. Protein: CASSTGTGGYSNQPQHF.

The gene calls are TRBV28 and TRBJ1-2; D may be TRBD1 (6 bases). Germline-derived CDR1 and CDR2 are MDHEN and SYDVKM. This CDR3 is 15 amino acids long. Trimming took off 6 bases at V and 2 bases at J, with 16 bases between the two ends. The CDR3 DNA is TGTGCCAGCAGGACTTCGTGGGGGCCGAACTATGGCTACACCTTC. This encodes CASRTSWGPNYGYTF.

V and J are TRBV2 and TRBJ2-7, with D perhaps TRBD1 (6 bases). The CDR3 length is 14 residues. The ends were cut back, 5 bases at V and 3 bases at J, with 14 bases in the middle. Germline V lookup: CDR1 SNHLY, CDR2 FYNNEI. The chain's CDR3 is CASSYTGQLYEQYF. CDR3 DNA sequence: TGTGCCAGCAGTTACACAGGGCAACTCTACGAGCAGTACTTC.

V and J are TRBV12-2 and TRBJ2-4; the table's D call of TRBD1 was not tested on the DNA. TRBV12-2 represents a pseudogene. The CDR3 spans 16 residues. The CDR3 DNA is TGTGCAAGTCGCCCCGGGACAAATAGGGCCAAAAACATTCAGTACTTC. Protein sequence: CASRPGTNRAKNIQYF.

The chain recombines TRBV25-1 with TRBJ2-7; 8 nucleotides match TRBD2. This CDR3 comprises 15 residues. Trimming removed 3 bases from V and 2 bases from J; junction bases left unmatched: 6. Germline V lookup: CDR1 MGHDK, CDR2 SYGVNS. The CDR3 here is CASSDPGTRPYEQYF. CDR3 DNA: TGTGCCAGCAGTGATCCCGGGACTAGGCCCTACGAGCAGTACTTC.

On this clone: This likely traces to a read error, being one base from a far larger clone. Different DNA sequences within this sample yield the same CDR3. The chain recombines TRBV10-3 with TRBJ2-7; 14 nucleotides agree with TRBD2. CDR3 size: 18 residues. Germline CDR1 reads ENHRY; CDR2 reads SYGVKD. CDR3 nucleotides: TGTGCCATCAGTGACACAGGACTAGCGGGAGGATCTTTGTACGAGCAGTATTTC. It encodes CAISDTGLAGGSLYEQYF.

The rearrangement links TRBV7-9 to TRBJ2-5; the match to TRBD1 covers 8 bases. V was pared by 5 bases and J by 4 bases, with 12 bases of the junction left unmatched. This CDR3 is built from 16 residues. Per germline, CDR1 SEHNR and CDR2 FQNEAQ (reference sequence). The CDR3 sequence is CASSGRDRQSGETQYF. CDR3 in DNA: TGTGCCAGCAGCGGCCGGGACAGGCAATCGGGAGAGACCCAGTACTTC.

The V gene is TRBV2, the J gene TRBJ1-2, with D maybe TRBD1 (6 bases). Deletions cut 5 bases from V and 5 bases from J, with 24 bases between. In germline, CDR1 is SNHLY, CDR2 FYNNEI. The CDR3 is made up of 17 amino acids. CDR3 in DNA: TGTGCCAGCAGTCCTAGGGTGCAGGGGCCACTCTCTTATGGCTACACCTTC. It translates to CASSPRVQGPLSYGYTF.

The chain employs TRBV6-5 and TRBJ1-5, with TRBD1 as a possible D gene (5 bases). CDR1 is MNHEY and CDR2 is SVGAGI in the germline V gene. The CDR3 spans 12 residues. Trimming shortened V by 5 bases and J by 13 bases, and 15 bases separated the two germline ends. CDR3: CASSPGLPFQHF. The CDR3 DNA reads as TGTGCCAGCAGTCCGGGACTACCTTTTCAGCATTTT.

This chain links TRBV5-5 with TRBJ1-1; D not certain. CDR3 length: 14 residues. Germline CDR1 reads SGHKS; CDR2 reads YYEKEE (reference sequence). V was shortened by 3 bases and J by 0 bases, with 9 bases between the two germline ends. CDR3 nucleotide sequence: TGTGCCAGCAGCTCCCCAGACATGAACACTGAAGCTTTCTTT. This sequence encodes CASSSPDMNTEAFF.

CDR3 in DNA: TGCGCCAGCAGCTTGGGACAGGGGTCTGGGGCCAACGTCCTGACTTTC. Translation: CASSLGQGSGANVLTF. This rearrangement joins TRBV5-1 to TRBJ2-6; TRBD1 agrees at 8 bases. V gave up 0 bases and J gave up 1 base; unmatched junction bases: 0. The CDR3 is 16 amino acids. Germline V lookup: CDR1 SGHRS, CDR2 YFSETQ.

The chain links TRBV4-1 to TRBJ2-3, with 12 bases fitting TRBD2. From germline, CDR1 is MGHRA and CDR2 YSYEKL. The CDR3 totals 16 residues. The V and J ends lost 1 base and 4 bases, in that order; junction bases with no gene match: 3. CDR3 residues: CASSQGLAGVADTQYF. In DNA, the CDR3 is TGCGCCAGCAGCCAAGGACTAGCGGGAGTTGCAGATACGCAGTATTTT.

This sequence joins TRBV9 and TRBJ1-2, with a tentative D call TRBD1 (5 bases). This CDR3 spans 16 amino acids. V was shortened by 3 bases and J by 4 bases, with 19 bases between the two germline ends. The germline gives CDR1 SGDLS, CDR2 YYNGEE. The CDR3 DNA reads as TGTGCCAGCAGCGAGTCCCCTTCGACAGCGCCCTATGGCTACACCTTC. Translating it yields CASSESPSTAPYGYTF.

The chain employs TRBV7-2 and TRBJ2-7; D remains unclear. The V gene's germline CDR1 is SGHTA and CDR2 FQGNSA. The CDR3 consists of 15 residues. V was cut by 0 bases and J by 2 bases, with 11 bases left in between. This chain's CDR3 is CASSLAEVPAYEQYF. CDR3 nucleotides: TGTGCCAGCAGCTTAGCTGAGGTCCCGGCCTACGAGCAGTACTTC.

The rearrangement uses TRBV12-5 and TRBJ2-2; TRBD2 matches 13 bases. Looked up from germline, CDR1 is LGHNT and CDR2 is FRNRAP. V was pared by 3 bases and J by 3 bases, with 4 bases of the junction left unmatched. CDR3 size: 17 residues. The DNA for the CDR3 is TGTGCTAGTGGTTTAAGACTAGCGGGAGGTCACACCGGGGAGCTGTTTTTT. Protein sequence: CASGLRLAGGHTGELFF.

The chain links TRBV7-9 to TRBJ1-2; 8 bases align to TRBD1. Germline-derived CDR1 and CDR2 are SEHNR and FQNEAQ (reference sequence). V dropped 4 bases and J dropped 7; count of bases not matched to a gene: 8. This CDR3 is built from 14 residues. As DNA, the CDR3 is TGTGCCAGCAGCTCCCCGGGACAGGCGGGTGGCTACACCTTC. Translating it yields CASSSPGQAGGYTF.

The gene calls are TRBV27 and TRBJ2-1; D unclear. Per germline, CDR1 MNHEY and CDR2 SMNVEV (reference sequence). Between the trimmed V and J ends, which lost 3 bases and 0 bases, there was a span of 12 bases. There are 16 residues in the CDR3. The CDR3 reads CASSFHYRSSYNEQFF. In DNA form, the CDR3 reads TGTGCCAGCAGTTTTCACTACCGGAGCTCCTACAATGAGCAGTTCTTC.

The chain's CDR3 is CASSLVRVAMNTEAFF. The DNA of the CDR3 is TGTGCCAGCAGCTTAGTTCGGGTAGCAATGAACACTGAAGCTTTCTTT. The chain recombines TRBV7-2 with TRBJ1-1; D gene unclear. The germline V gene encodes CDR1 SGHTA and CDR2 FQGNSA. The CDR3 length is 16 residues. Deletions cut 1 base from V and 0 bases from J, with 12 bases between.